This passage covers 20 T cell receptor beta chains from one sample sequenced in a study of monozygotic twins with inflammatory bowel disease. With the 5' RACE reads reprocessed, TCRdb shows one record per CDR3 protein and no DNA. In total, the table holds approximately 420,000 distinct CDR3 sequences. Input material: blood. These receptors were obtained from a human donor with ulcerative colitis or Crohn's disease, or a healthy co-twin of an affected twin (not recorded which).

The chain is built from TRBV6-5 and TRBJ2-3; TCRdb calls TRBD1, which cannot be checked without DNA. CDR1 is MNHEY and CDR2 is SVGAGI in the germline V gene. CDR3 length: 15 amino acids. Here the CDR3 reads CASRDSDRKADTQYF.

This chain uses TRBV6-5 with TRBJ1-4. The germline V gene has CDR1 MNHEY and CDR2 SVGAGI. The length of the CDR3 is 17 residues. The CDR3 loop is CASSYSSLGLPNEKLFF.

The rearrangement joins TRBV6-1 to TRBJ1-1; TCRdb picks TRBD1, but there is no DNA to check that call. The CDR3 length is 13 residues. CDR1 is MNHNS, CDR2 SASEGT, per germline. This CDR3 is CASSRGYSAEAFF.

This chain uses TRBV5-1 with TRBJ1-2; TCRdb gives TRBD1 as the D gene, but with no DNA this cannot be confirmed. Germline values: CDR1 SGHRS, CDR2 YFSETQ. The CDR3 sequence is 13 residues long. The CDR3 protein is CASAGNRLYGYTF. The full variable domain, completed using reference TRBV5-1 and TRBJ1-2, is KAGVTQTPRYLIKTRGQQVTLSCSPISGHRSVSWYQQTPGQGLQFLFEYFSETQRNKGNFPGRFSGRQFSNSRSEMNVSTLELGDSALYLCASAGNRLYGYTFGSGTRLTVV.

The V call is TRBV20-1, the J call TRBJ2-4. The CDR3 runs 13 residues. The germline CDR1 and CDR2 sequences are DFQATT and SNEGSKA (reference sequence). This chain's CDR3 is CSARGAPKNIQYF.

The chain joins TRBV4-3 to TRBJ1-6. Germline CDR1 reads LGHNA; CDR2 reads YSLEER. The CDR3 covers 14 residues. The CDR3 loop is CASSQGSFNSPLHF.

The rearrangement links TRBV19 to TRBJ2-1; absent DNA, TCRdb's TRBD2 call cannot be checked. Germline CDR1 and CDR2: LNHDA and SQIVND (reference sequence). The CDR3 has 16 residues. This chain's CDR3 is CASSFPGLEAKSEQFF.

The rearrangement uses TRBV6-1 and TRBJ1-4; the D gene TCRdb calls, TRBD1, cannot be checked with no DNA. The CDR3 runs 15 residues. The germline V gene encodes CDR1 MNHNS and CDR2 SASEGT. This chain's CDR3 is CASSRRGSTNEKLFF.

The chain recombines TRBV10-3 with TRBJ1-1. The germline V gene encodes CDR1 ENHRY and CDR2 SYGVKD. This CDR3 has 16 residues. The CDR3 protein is CATLPRQAGWNTEAFF.

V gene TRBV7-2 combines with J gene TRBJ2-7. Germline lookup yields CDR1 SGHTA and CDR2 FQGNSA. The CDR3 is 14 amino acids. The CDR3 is CASSLDLPAYEQYF.

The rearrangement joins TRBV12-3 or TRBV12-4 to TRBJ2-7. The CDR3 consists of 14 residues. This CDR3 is CASSSGGRAYEQYF.

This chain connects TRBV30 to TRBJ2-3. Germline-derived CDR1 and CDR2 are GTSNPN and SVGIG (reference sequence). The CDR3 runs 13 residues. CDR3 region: CAWREARTDTQYF.

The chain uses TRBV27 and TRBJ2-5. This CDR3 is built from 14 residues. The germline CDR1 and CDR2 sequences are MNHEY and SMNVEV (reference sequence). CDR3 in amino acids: CASGFQGPQETQYF.

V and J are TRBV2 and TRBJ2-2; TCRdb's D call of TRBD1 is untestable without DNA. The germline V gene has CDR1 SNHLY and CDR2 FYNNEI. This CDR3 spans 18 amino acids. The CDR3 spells CASSEPRFGGSRTGELFF.

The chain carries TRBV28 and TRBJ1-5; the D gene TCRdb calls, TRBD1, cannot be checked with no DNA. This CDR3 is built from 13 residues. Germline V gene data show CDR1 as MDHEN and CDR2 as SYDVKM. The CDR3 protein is CASSLFGGQPQHF.

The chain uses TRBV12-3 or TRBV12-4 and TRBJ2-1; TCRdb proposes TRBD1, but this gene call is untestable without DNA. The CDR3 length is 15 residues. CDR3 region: CASGGLLGRGNEQFF.

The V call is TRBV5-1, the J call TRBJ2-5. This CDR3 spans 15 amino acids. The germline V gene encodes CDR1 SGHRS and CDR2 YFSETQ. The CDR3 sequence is CASSLEPTAGETQYF.

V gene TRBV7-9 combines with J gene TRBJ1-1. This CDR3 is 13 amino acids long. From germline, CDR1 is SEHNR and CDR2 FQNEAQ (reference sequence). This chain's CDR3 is CASSSYRNTEAFF.

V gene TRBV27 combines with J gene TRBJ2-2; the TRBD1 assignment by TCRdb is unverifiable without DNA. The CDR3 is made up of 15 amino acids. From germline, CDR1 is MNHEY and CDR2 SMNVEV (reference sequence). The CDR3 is CASSLAGSGTGELFF.

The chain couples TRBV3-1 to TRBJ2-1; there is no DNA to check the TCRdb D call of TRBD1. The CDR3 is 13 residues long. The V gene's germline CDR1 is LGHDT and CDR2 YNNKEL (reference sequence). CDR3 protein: CASSQGGRDEQFF.